One and the same sample provided the 15 T cell receptor beta chains below, sequenced in a study of blood T cells in healthy people across ages. Primed by a sample-barcoded 5' primer and a J-beta primer mix, a second PCR proceeded for 7 to 11 cycles. A single record per CDR3 protein comes from TCRdb applying MiXCR to the 5' RACE reads. Among under 2,000,000 distinct CDR3 sequences listed, about 50% were seen once. Sequencing was performed on blood. These receptors were collected from a middle-aged woman in good health.

This clonotype was counted only a few times. The genes are TRBV2 and TRBJ2-7; no clear D. Trimming shortened V by 7 bases and J by 3 bases, and 10 bases separated the two germline ends. The CDR3 is made up of 12 amino acids. Per germline, CDR1 SNHLY and CDR2 FYNNEI. The CDR3 DNA reads as TGTGCCAGCAAGAGAGCAGACTACGAGCAGTACTTC. Protein sequence: CASKRADYEQYF.

The chain recombines TRBV7-9 with TRBJ2-5; no definite D call. Germline V gene data show CDR1 as SEHNR and CDR2 as FQNEAQ (reference sequence). The V gene lost 4 bases and the J gene lost 11 bases, with 14 bases spanning the gap. This CDR3 spans 12 amino acids. The CDR3 loop reads CASSSSGSLQYF. The CDR3 nucleotides are TGTGCCAGCAGCTCTTCCGGGTCCTTGCAGTACTTC.

The chain carries TRBV5-1 and TRBJ2-7, with D unresolved. Germline V lookup: CDR1 SGHRS, CDR2 YFSETQ. The CDR3 is 14 residues long. V lost 1 base and J lost 3, with 11 bases in between. The chain's CDR3 is CASSLTPSIYEQYF. The DNA of the CDR3 is TGCGCCAGCAGCTTGACCCCCTCTATCTACGAGCAGTACTTC.

The CDR3 DNA follows: TGCAGTGCTTCTAAAGCGGGGGGGGGCTTCAATGAGCAGTTCTTC. Residues: CSASKAGGGFNEQFF. The chain uses TRBV20-1 and TRBJ2-1; 10 nucleotides line up with TRBD2. The germline V gene encodes CDR1 DFQATT and CDR2 SNEGSKA (reference sequence). The CDR3 is made up of 15 amino acids. V trimming: 5 bases; J trimming: 6 bases; junction bases outside the gene matches: 10.

This rearrangement joins TRBV7-2 to TRBJ2-5; D assignment may be TRBD1 or TRBD2 (5 bases each). V was clipped by 1 base and J by 5 bases, with 11 bases between them. The CDR3 totals 14 residues. Germline V gene lookup returns CDR1 SGHTA and CDR2 FQGNSA. The CDR3 reads CASSLGAWGETQYF. The CDR3 DNA is TGTGCCAGCAGCTTAGGGGCATGGGGGGAGACCCAGTACTTC.

CDR3 residues: CASSEQGALLDTQYF. For the CDR3, the DNA is TGTGCCAGCAGCGAACAGGGGGCGTTATTGGATACGCAGTATTTT. The chain joins TRBV9 to TRBJ2-3; 9 positions agree with TRBD1. V shed 3 bases, J shed 6 bases, and the junction held 8 bases outside the gene matches. The CDR3 is 15 amino acids. Per the germline V gene, CDR1 is SGDLS and CDR2 is YYNGEE.

The chain links TRBV6-1 to TRBJ1-2; D not certain. This CDR3 is built from 14 residues. Trimming stripped 6 bases from V and 0 bases from J, with 11 bases between. Germline V lookup: CDR1 MNHNS, CDR2 SASEGT. CDR3: CASSDRRTNYGYTF. In DNA form, the CDR3 reads TGTGCCAGCAGCGACCGACGGACTAACTATGGCTACACCTTC.

V is TRBV6-1 and J is TRBJ1-1, with TRBD1 identical over 7 bases. The J segment lost 4 bases and the V segment lost 6 bases, leaving 8 bases of the junction unmatched. This CDR3 has 14 residues. Looked up from germline, CDR1 is MNHNS and CDR2 is SASEGT. In nucleotides, the CDR3 is TGTGCCAGCAGACTGACAGGGAGCGTCACTGAAGCTTTCTTT. It codes for CASRLTGSVTEAFF.

This clonotype was recorded at least ten times. The rearrangement links TRBV27 to TRBJ2-7; D is possibly TRBD2 (6 bases). Germline assignment: CDR1 MNHEY and CDR2 SMNVEV (reference sequence). V dropped 2 bases and J dropped 2 bases, with 13 bases sitting between them. The CDR3 is 15 amino acids. CDR3 sequence: CASSLRRGQTYEQYF. CDR3 nucleotides: TGTGCCAGCAGTTTACGGCGGGGTCAAACCTACGAGCAGTACTTC.

This chain joins TRBV7-3 and TRBJ2-3; maybe TRBD1 (5 bases). Trimming cost V 0 bases and J 4 bases, with 11 bases left between them. Germline CDR1 SGHTA, CDR2 FQGTGA. The CDR3 runs to 15 residues. The CDR3: CASSLTTTRADTQYF. The DNA of the CDR3 is TGTGCCAGCAGCTTAACCACAACCAGGGCAGATACGCAGTATTTT.

This clonotype was detected once. CDR3 loop: CASSPGVGHINTEAFF. CDR3 nucleotide sequence: TGTGCCAGCAGCCCAGGGGTGGGACACATAAACACTGAAGCTTTCTTT. V gene TRBV7-2 combines with J gene TRBJ1-1, with TRBD1 as a possible D gene (6 bases). V was cut by 5 bases and J by 2 bases, with 18 bases left in between. This CDR3 is built from 16 residues. CDR1 and CDR2 from the germline V gene are SGHTA and FQGNSA.

V and J are TRBV10-3 and TRBJ2-7; TRBD1 or TRBD2 may be the D gene (5 bases each). V lost 6 bases, J lost 0 bases, and 15 bases lay in between. Germline V lookup: CDR1 ENHRY, CDR2 SYGVKD. The CDR3 runs 15 residues. DNA for the CDR3: TGTGCCATCAGCCGAGGGGACGGAAGCTCCTACGAGCAGTACTTC. Translation gives CAISRGDGSSYEQYF.

Only a few counts were recorded for this clonotype. The V gene is TRBV7-8, the J gene TRBJ2-7, with D possibly TRBD1 on 5 matching bases. This CDR3 comprises 15 residues. Germline CDR1 reads SGHVS; CDR2 reads FQNEAQ. V lost 3 bases and J 2 bases, leaving 14 bases between the germline ends. This CDR3 is CASSLAPRVAYEQYF. DNA for the CDR3: TGTGCCAGCAGCTTGGCGCCCAGGGTGGCCTACGAGCAGTACTTC.

V gene TRBV15 combines with J gene TRBJ1-5; 10 positions agree with TRBD1. The J segment lost 5 bases and the V segment lost 5 bases, leaving 6 bases of the junction unmatched. The CDR3 sequence is 15 residues long. CDR1 LNHNV and CDR2 YYDKDF come from the germline V gene (reference sequence). Here the CDR3 DNA reads TGTGCCACCAGCCGGGACAGGGGACTTTATCAGCCCCAGCATTTT. Amino acid sequence: CATSRDRGLYQPQHF.

There are a few counts of this clonotype. The genes are TRBV9 and TRBJ2-7; weak D call: TRBD1 (5 bases). The CDR3 contains 14 residues. The germline V gene has CDR1 SGDLS and CDR2 YYNGEE. V was cut by 4 bases and J by 2 bases, with 13 bases left in between. CDR3 DNA sequence: TGTGCCAGCAGCTACCGACAGATTCCCTACGAGCAGTACTTC. Translated: CASSYRQIPYEQYF.